The 9 T cell receptor beta chains listed next were all sequenced from one sample in a study of beta chain features in type 1 diabetes. TCRB transcripts that were expressed got sequenced, as all of the isolated RNA had been reverse transcribed. This table comes from immunoSEQ multiplex PCR, and its TCRdb copy is limited to in-frame clones, with some not included. The data contain nearly 250,000 clones, 68% of them seen just once; the ten biggest clones take up about 0.05%. The sample was naive CD4+ T cells from blood. All receptors come from a young man in good health.

This chain joins TRBV11-3 and TRBJ2-1; 10 nucleotides align to TRBD2. Unmatched junction bases numbered 6, after V lost 3 bases and J lost 7 bases. The germline V gene has CDR1 SGHNT and CDR2 YENEEA. This CDR3 comprises 15 residues. The DNA of the CDR3 is TGTGCCAGCAGCTTTAGCGGGGGGCAGATAAATGAGCAGTTCTTC. Protein product: CASSFSGGQINEQFF.

Remarks on this clone: This sample also contains other DNA sequences that code for the same CDR3. V is TRBV9 and J is TRBJ1-5; D is unclear. This CDR3 contains 15 residues. Trimming pared 2 bases from V and 3 bases from J, leaving 12 bases between. CDR1 and CDR2 from the germline V gene are SGDLS and YYNGEE. In DNA, the CDR3 is TGTGCCAGCAGCGTCGGAGGGAATTCCAATCAGCCCCAGCATTTT. Amino acid sequence: CASSVGGNSNQPQHF.

Of note for this clone: The junction does not match germline at one end; this may be a read error. The V gene is TRBV7-2, the J gene TRBJ1-1; 7 bases fit TRBD1. This CDR3 comprises 14 residues. Germline V gene data show CDR1 as SGHTA and CDR2 as FQGNSA. The CDR3 is CASSLQTGNAEAFF. In DNA form, the CDR3 reads TGTGCCAGCAGCCTACAGACAGGGAACGCTGAAGCTTTCTTT.

The chain has TRBV30 and TRBJ1-1; perhaps TRBD1 as D (5 bases). The germline gives CDR1 GTSNPN, CDR2 SVGIG (reference sequence). The V end was cut by 1 base, the J end by 2 bases, with 8 bases between. The CDR3 is 13 amino acids. CDR3 loop: CAWSARGNTEAFF. Here the CDR3 DNA reads TGTGCCTGGAGTGCGAGGGGAAACACTGAAGCTTTCTTT.

The rearrangement joins TRBV7-9 to TRBJ2-1; possibly TRBD2 for D (5 bases). Germline V lookup: CDR1 SEHNR, CDR2 FQNEAQ (reference sequence). Trimming removed 4 bases at V and 6 bases at J, with 13 bases between. The CDR3 spans 14 residues. CDR3 loop: CASSSHLAGNEQFF. DNA of the CDR3: TGTGCCAGCAGCTCACATCTAGCAGGCAATGAGCAGTTCTTC.

This clone was seen a handful of times. This chain uses TRBV9 with TRBJ1-2, with D maybe TRBD1 (6 bases). Trimming cost V 0 bases and J 4 bases, with 7 bases left between them. Germline V gives CDR1 SGDLS, CDR2 YYNGEE. This CDR3 region has 13 residues. As DNA, the CDR3 is TGTGCCAGCAGCGTAGAACAGGGCTATGGCTACACCTTC. Translated: CASSVEQGYGYTF.

The chain couples TRBV29-1 to TRBJ2-1; 11 bases align to TRBD2. Looked up from germline, CDR1 is SQVTM and CDR2 is ANQGSEA. V was clipped by 1 base and J by 7 bases; unmatched bases: 3. CDR3 length equals 14 residues. CDR3 protein: CSVEGGLAVNEQFF. As DNA, the CDR3 is TGCAGCGTTGAAGGGGGACTAGCGGTGAATGAGCAGTTCTTC.

This chain joins TRBV28 and TRBJ2-1; D possibly matches TRBD1 or TRBD2 (5 bases each). The germline CDR1 and CDR2 sequences are MDHEN and SYDVKM. The CDR3 covers 13 residues. The V and J ends lost 7 bases and 8 bases respectively, with 15 bases between them. DNA for the CDR3: TGTGCCAGCATTAGTCCGGGGCTGGATGAGCAGTTCTTC. Its protein product is CASISPGLDEQFF. Complete variable domain (other parts from reference TRBV28 and TRBJ2-1): DVKVTQSSRYLVKRTGEKVFLECVQDMDHENMFWYRQDPGLGLRLIYFSYDVKMKEKGDIPEGYSVSREKKERFSLILESASTNQTSMYLCASISPGLDEQFFGPGTRLTVL.

The chain has TRBV4-3 and TRBJ2-2; 13 bases are shared with TRBD2. The CDR3 is made up of 15 amino acids. After removal of 5 bases from V and 6 bases from J, the junction contained 3 bases not matched to a gene. Germline V gene sequence: CDR1 LGHNA, CDR2 YSLEER. CDR3 DNA: TGCGCCAGCAGCATCGGGACTAGCGGGGCCGGGGAGCTGTTTTTT. Its protein is CASSIGTSGAGELFF.